Below, 26 T cell receptor beta chains from the same sample are listed, as sequenced in a study of T cells after yellow fever vaccination. TCRdb re-derived calls from the 5' RACE reads in MiXCR, one entry per CDR3 protein. This table has some 49,000 distinct CDR3 sequences, just under 6.5% appearing once. Here the sequenced sample was PBMCs, either bulk or a sorted T-cell subset (CD4+, CD8+, memory, or dextramer-sorted; not recorded which), taken 45 days after the yellow fever booster vaccination. These receptors originate from a man aged 25 to 45 who received the YFV17D yellow fever vaccine.

The chain combines TRBV29-1 with TRBJ1-2, with a weak D call TRBD1 (6 bases). The CDR3 is 12 residues long. Trimming took 3 bases from V and 7 from J, leaving 12 bases between them. Germline assignment: CDR1 SQVTM and CDR2 ANQGSEA. The CDR3 loop is CSVEWQGLGYTF. CDR3 sequence (DNA): TGCAGCGTTGAGTGGCAGGGGCTTGGCTACACCTTC.

This clonotype was picked up many times. This sequence joins TRBV7-9 and TRBJ2-3; 11 nucleotides match TRBD2. V shed 6 bases, J shed 2 bases, and the junction held 10 bases outside the gene matches. From germline, CDR1 is SEHNR and CDR2 FQNEAQ (reference sequence). CDR3 size: 17 residues. CDR3 in DNA: TGTGCCAGCAGAGTAGCGGGAGGGATTTCCGACACAGATACGCAGTATTTT. Translating it yields CASRVAGGISDTDTQYF.

This clonotype has just a few counts. The chain is built from TRBV5-6 and TRBJ2-2, with 11 bases identical to TRBD1. CDR3 length: 15 amino acids. V trimming: 4 bases; J trimming: 7 bases; junction bases outside the gene matches: 6. Germline loops: CDR1 SGHDT, CDR2 YYEEEE. CDR3: CASSPDRGLFGELFF. CDR3 nucleotide sequence: TGTGCCAGCAGCCCGGACAGGGGGCTGTTCGGGGAGCTGTTTTTT.

This clonotype occurred many times. V and J are TRBV6-2 or TRBV6-3 and TRBJ2-2; 10 bases map to TRBD2. With 2 bases clipped from V and 6 bases from J, the junction kept 6 bases outside the gene matches. Germline assignment: CDR1 MNHEY and CDR2 SVGEGT. The CDR3 loop spans 16 amino acids. Here the CDR3 DNA reads TGTGCCAGCAGTTACCCCAGCGGGAGGGCCTCCGGGGAGCTGTTTTTT. Translation: CASSYPSGRASGELFF.

This clonotype was detected ten times or more. The rearrangement joins TRBV12-3 or TRBV12-4 to TRBJ2-2, with D perhaps matching TRBD2 (5 bases). This CDR3 contains 13 residues. Trimming pared 8 bases from V and 3 bases from J, leaving 10 bases between. CDR3 protein: CASGSKDTGELFF. The CDR3 region has the DNA TGTGCCAGCGGGAGCAAGGACACCGGGGAGCTGTTTTTT.

This clonotype was seen repeatedly, ten times or more. CDR3 coding DNA: TGTGCCAGCAGCATCGACGGGGCCAACGTCCTGACTTTC. Translating it yields CASSIDGANVLTF. This rearrangement joins TRBV28 to TRBJ2-6; no reliable D call. CDR3 length equals 13 residues. The germline gives CDR1 MDHEN, CDR2 SYDVKM. The V end was cut by 6 bases, the J end by 4 bases, with 7 bases between. The full variable domain, its missing parts supplied by reference TRBV28 and TRBJ2-6, is DVKVTQSSRYLVKRTGEKVFLECVQDMDHENMFWYRQDPGLGLRLIYFSYDVKMKEKGDIPEGYSVSREKKERFSLILESASTNQTSMYLCASSIDGANVLTFGAGSRLTVL.

This clonotype appeared a few times. The rearrangement links TRBV12-3 or TRBV12-4 to TRBJ1-1, with D unresolved. This CDR3 is built from 11 residues. The DNA of the CDR3 is TGTGCGGACCGATTGAACACTGAAGCTTTCTTT. Translated, it gives CADRLNTEAFF.

This clonotype has a count of ten or more. This rearrangement joins TRBV7-2 to TRBJ1-1, with a tentative D call TRBD1 (5 bases). This CDR3 has 14 amino acids. V was clipped by 5 bases and J by 4 bases, with 14 bases between them. Germline V gene lookup returns CDR1 SGHTA and CDR2 FQGNSA. The CDR3 bases are TGTGCCAGCAGCGCTCAGGGATACAGCACTGAAGCTTTCTTT. This sequence encodes CASSAQGYSTEAFF.

This clonotype was detected ten times or more. This chain links TRBV7-8 with TRBJ2-5, with 9 bases that match TRBD1. Germline CDR1 and CDR2: SGHVS and FQNEAQ. The CDR3 extends over 14 amino acids. The V segment lost 3 bases and the J segment 4 bases; nucleotides outside the gene matches: 3. CDR3 in DNA: TGTGCCAGCAGCTTTGGGGACAGGGTAGAGACCCAGTACTTC. Translating gives CASSFGDRVETQYF. Combining the CDR3 with reference TRBV7-8 and TRBJ2-5 gives the whole variable domain GAGVSQSPRYKVAKRGQDVALRCDPISGHVSLFWYQQALGQGPEFLTYFQNEAQLDKSGLPSDRFFAERPEGSVSTLKIQRTQQEDSAVYLCASSFGDRVETQYFGPGTRLLVL.

Only a few counts were recorded for this clonotype. This rearrangement joins TRBV20-1 to TRBJ1-2, with D perhaps matching TRBD1 (6 bases). V gave up 0 bases and J gave up 8 bases, with 16 bases separating them. The CDR3 consists of 14 residues. Germline-derived CDR1 and CDR2 are DFQATT and SNEGSKA (reference sequence). The CDR3 nucleotides are TGCAGTGCTAGAGATGGGGGGGGGCTAGGCGGCTACACCTTC. It is translated as CSARDGGGLGGYTF.

This clonotype occurred many times. The chain employs TRBV29-1 and TRBJ1-2; TRBD1 might be the D (5 bases). The CDR3 totals 13 residues. From germline, CDR1 is SQVTM and CDR2 ANQGSEA. V lost 4 bases and J 4 bases, leaving 13 bases between the germline ends. CDR3: CSVAPTDLYGYTF. CDR3 sequence (DNA): TGCAGCGTTGCGCCGACAGATCTCTATGGCTACACCTTC.

This clonotype was seen many times. The gene calls are TRBV11-2 and TRBJ2-1; D remains unclear. CDR3 length equals 15 residues. CDR1 and CDR2 from the germline V gene are SGHAT and FQNNGV. The ends were cut back, 1 base at V and 9 bases at J, with 16 bases in the middle. CDR3 sequence (DNA): TGTGCCAGCAGCTTAGTCCATTTGAGCTTCGGTGAGCAGTTCTTC. Its protein product is CASSLVHLSFGEQFF. Based on the CDR3 plus reference TRBV11-2 and TRBJ2-1, the full variable domain is EAGVAQSPRYKIIEKRQSVAFWCNPISGHATLYWYQQILGQGPKLLIQFQNNGVVDDSQLPKDRFSAERLKGVDSTLKIQPAKLEDSAVYLCASSLVHLSFGEQFFGPGTRLTVL.

The rearrangement joins TRBV29-1 to TRBJ2-1; 8 positions match TRBD2. J lost 0 bases, V lost 6 bases, and 4 bases had no gene match. The CDR3 length is 14 residues. CDR1 is SQVTM, CDR2 ANQGSEA, per germline. The CDR3 loop is CSVLAEPSYNEQFF. CDR3 DNA: TGCAGCGTACTAGCGGAACCCTCCTACAATGAGCAGTTCTTC.

This clonotype was seen a few times. V usage is TRBV5-1 and J usage is TRBJ1-4; TRBD1 matches at 7 bases. V dropped 4 bases and J dropped 5; count of bases not matched to a gene: 5. The CDR3 sequence is 14 residues long. Germline CDR1 is SGHRS and CDR2 is YFSETQ. CDR3 nucleotides: TGCGCCAGCAGCCCGACAGGGAAGAATGAAAAACTGTTTTTT. This translates into CASSPTGKNEKLFF.

The table lists this clonotype with many counts. The chain couples TRBV6-4 to TRBJ2-2, with 9 nucleotides matching TRBD1. Unmatched junction bases numbered 0, after V lost 2 bases and J lost 5 bases. Germline CDR1 reads MRHNA; CDR2 reads SNTAGT. This CDR3 contains 14 residues. The DNA for the CDR3 is TGTGCCAGCAGTGACGGGACAGGGACCGGGGAGCTGTTTTTT. Its protein is CASSDGTGTGELFF.

This clonotype was seen at least ten times. J is TRBJ1-4 and V is TRBV20-1; D is perhaps TRBD1 (5 bases). V shed 7 bases and J shed 7 bases, with 16 bases lying between them. The CDR3 totals 13 residues. Germline V gene lookup returns CDR1 DFQATT and CDR2 SNEGSKA (reference sequence). The CDR3 is CSVSPGQGEKLFF. The CDR3 region has the DNA TGCAGTGTCAGCCCGGGGCAGGGTGAAAAACTGTTTTTT.

This clonotype was observed a handful of times. The chain joins TRBV5-1 to TRBJ2-3, with D perhaps TRBD1 (5 bases). Germline values: CDR1 SGHRS, CDR2 YFSETQ. V lost 0 bases, J lost 0 bases, and 14 bases lay in between. This CDR3 has 17 amino acids. Here the CDR3 reads CASSLELTARSTDTQYF. The CDR3 DNA follows: TGCGCCAGCAGCTTGGAACTGACAGCTCGGAGCACAGATACGCAGTATTTT.

This clonotype was recorded a few times. CDR3 nucleotides: TGCGCCAGCAGCGGGAGCGGGAGCTTGAGGGAGACCCAGTACTTC. Its translation: CASSGSGSLRETQYF. The chain employs TRBV5-1 and TRBJ2-5, with 8 nucleotides matching TRBD2. This CDR3 contains 15 residues. Per the germline V gene, CDR1 is SGHRS and CDR2 is YFSETQ. Losses at the gene ends were 4 bases for V and 5 bases for J; bases not matched to a gene: 10.

This clonotype appeared many times. The DNA for the CDR3 is TGCAGCGTGAGGCCAGGTTCCTATGGCTACACCTTC. It is translated as CSVRPGSYGYTF. The chain carries TRBV29-1 and TRBJ1-2; D not resolved. CDR1 is SQVTM, CDR2 ANQGSEA, per germline. The CDR3 totals 12 residues. V lost 6 bases and J 4 bases, leaving 12 bases between the germline ends.

The V gene is TRBV29-1, the J gene TRBJ2-7; TRBD2 matches 8 bases. Per germline, CDR1 SQVTM and CDR2 ANQGSEA. The CDR3 spans 15 residues. Unmatched junction bases numbered 12, after V lost 6 bases and J lost 2 bases. The CDR3 coding sequence is TGCAGCGTCGGGGGGGGATTTTCTCATACCTACGAGCAGTACTTC. It codes for CSVGGGFSHTYEQYF.

The J gene is TRBJ2-5, the V gene TRBV5-4; no firm D call. The V end lost 0 bases, the J end lost 5 bases, and 14 bases lay between the germline ends. CDR1 is SGHNT and CDR2 is YYREEE in the germline V gene (reference sequence). The CDR3 runs 15 residues. CDR3 in amino acids: CASSLGGESQETQYF. The DNA of the CDR3 is TGTGCCAGCAGCTTGGGTGGGGAATCCCAGGAGACCCAGTACTTC.

This clonotype was detected only a few times. The chain recombines TRBV7-2 with TRBJ2-2, with D unclear. This CDR3 contains 11 residues. Germline V gene lookup returns CDR1 SGHTA and CDR2 FQGNSA. Trimming removed 7 bases at V and 6 bases at J, with 6 bases between. CDR3 in amino acids: CASTPSGELFF. The CDR3 DNA reads as TGTGCCAGCACCCCCTCCGGGGAGCTGTTTTTT.

This clonotype was counted many times. The chain uses TRBV7-2 and TRBJ2-3, with D unresolved. The germline CDR1 and CDR2 sequences are SGHTA and FQGNSA. The V and J ends lost 1 base and 9 bases respectively, with 2 bases between them. This CDR3 spans 10 amino acids. The DNA of the CDR3 is TGTGCCAGCAGCTTAGTCACGCAGTATTTT. Translated, it gives CASSLVTQYF.

Of note for this clonotype: Just one base apart from a much larger clone, this may be a read error. The CDR3 coding sequence is TGCGCCAGCAGCTTTGGCCTGGCGGACACCGGGGAGCTGTTTTTT. Its translation: CASSFGLADTGELFF. This chain links TRBV4-1 with TRBJ2-2; D gene unclear. CDR1 is MGHRA and CDR2 is YSYEKL in the germline V gene. Trimming shortened V by 5 bases and J by 3 bases, and 13 bases separated the two germline ends. The CDR3 has 15 amino acids.

This clonotype is classed as medium-sized (0.01 to 0.1%). The chain is built from TRBV7-2 and TRBJ2-1; no clear D gene. Germline V lookup: CDR1 SGHTA, CDR2 FQGNSA. The CDR3 extends over 12 amino acids. With 2 bases removed from V and 8 bases from J, the gap between germline ends came to 7 bases. The DNA for the CDR3 is TGTGCCAGCAGCTTACAGCAGTATGAGCAGTTCTTC. Translation: CASSLQQYEQFF. Filled out from reference TRBV7-2 and TRBJ2-1, the complete variable domain reads GAGVSQSPSNKVTEKGKDVELRCDPISGHTALYWYRQSLGQGLEFLIYFQGNSAPDKSGLPSDRFSAERTGGSVSTLTIQRTQQEDSAVYLCASSLQQYEQFFGPGTRLTVL.

This clonotype has at least ten counts. The V call is TRBV20-1, the J call TRBJ2-1, with D possibly TRBD1 on 6 matching bases. This CDR3 is built from 14 residues. V gave up 6 bases and J gave up 6 bases, with 18 bases separating them. Germline V CDR1 and CDR2: DFQATT, SNEGSKA (reference sequence). In nucleotides, the CDR3 is TGCAGTGCCCACAGGGCACAGGCCCCCAATGAGCAGTTCTTC. The encoded protein is CSAHRAQAPNEQFF.